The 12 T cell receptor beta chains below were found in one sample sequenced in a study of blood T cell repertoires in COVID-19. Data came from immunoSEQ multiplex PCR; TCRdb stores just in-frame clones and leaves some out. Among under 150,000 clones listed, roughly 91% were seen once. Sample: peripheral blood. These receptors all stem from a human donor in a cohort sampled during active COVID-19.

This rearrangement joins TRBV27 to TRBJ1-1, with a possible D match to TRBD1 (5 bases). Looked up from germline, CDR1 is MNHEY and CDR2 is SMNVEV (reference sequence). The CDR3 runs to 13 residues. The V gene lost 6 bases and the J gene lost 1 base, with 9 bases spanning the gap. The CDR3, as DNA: TGTGCCAGCAGCCCGACAGAGAACACTGAAGCTTTCTTT. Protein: CASSPTENTEAFF.

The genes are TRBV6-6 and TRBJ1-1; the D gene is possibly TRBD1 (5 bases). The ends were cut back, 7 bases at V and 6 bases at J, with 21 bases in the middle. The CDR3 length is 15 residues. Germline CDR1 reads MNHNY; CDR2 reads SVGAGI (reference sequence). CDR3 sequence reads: CASTLGSGGRPEAFF. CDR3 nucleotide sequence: TGTGCCAGCACCTTAGGTTCGGGGGGTCGGCCTGAAGCTTTCTTT.

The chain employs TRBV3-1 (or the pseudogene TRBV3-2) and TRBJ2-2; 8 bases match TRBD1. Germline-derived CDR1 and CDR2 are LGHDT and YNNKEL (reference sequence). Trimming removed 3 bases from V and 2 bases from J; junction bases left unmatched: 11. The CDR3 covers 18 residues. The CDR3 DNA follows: TGTGCCAGCAGCCATAACTATTACGACAGGGGAAACACCGGGGAGCTGTTTTTT. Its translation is CASSHNYYDRGNTGELFF.

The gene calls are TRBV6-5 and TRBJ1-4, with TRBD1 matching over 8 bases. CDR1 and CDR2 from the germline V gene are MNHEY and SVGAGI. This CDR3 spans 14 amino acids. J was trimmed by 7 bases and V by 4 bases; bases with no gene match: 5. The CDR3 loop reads CASSSRGLSEKLFF. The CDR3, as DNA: TGTGCCAGCAGTTCCAGGGGGCTCAGTGAAAAACTGTTTTTT.

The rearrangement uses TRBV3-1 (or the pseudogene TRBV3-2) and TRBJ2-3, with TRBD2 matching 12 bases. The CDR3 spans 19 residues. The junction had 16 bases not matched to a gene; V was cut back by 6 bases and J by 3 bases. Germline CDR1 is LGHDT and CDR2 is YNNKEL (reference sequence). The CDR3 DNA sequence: TGTGCCAGCAGGTCCGTCGGGGCTAGCGGGGGGGCCTTTACAGATACGCAGTATTTT. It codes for CASRSVGASGGAFTDTQYF.

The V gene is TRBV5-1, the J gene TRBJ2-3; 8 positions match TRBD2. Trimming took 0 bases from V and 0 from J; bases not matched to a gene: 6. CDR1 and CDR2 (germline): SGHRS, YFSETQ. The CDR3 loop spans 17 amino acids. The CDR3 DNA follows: TGCGCCAGCAGCTTGGTTGGGCTAGCGGGTAGCACAGATACGCAGTATTTT. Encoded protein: CASSLVGLAGSTDTQYF.

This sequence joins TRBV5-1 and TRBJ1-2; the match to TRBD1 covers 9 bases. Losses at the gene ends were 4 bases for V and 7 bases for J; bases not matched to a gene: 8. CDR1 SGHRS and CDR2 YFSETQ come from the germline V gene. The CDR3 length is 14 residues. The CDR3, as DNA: TGCGCCAGCAGCGTCGAGACAGGGGGAGGTGGCTACACCTTC. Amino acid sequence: CASSVETGGGGYTF.

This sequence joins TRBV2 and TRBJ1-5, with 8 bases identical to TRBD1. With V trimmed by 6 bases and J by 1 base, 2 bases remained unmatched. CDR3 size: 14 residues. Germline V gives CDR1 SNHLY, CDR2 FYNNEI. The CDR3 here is CASSRQGSNQPQHF. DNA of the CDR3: TGTGCCAGCAGCAGACAGGGGAGCAATCAGCCCCAGCATTTT. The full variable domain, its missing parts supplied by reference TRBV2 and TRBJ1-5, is EPEVTQTPSHQVTQMGQEVILRCVPISNHLYFYWYRQILGQKVEFLVSFYNNEISEKSEIFDDQFSVERPDGSNFTLKIRSTKLEDSAMYFCASSRQGSNQPQHFGDGTRLSIL.

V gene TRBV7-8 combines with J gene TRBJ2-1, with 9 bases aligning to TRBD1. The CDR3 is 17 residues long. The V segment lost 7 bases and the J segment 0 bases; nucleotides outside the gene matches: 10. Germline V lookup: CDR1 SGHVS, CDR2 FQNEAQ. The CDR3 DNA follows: TGTGCCAGCACGCCCGGGACAGGGAGAAGCTCCTACAATGAGCAGTTCTTC. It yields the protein CASTPGTGRSSYNEQFF.

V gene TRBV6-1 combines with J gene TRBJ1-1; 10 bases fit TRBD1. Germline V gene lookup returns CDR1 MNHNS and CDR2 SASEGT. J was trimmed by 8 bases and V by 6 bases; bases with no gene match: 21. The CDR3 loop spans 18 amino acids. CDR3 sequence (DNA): TGTGCCAGCAGCGAAACATTTGGGGACAGGGGCCGAGTTGGCGAAGCTTTCTTT. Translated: CASSETFGDRGRVGEAFF.

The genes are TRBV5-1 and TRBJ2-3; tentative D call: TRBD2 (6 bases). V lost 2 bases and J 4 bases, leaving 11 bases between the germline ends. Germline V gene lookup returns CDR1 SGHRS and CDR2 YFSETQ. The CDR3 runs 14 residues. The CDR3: CASSLSGEADTQYF. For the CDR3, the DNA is TGCGCCAGCAGCTTAAGTGGGGAGGCAGATACGCAGTATTTT.

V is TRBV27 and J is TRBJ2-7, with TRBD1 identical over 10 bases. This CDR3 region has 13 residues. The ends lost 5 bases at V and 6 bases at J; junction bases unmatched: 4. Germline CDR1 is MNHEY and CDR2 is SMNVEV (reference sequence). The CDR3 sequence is CASSHGTGAEQYF. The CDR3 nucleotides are TGTGCCAGCAGTCATGGGACAGGGGCCGAGCAGTACTTC.